This T cell receptor beta chain was profiled in a study of OX40 agonist ivuxolimab in advanced cancers. Regarding the complete study: Ivuxolimab was an agonistic, fully human IgG2 monoclonal antibody directed against OX40 (CD134), a costimulatory receptor. Intravenous ivuxolimab was administered to patients every 2 weeks at six dose levels: 0.01, 0.1, 0.3, 1.5, 3 and 10 mg/kg. Of the approximately 54 patients in dose escalation, about 20 had hepatocellular carcinoma, some 15 had melanoma, 9 had renal cell carcinoma and 9 had head and neck cancer. Peripheral TCRbeta sequencing was intended to test whether TCR sequence diversity was altered and clonal T-cell expansion was caused by ivuxolimab. The paper covers the monotherapy dose-escalation part of the phase I ivuxolimab trial, which included N ≈ 50 patients. In the dose-escalation cohort, 82.7% of patients were male, and the mean age was around 60 years, with a range of 23 to 79. Prior anti-PD-1, anti-PD-L1 or anti-CTLA-4 therapy was permitted, and checkpoint inhibitors had been received by roughly 42% of dose-escalation patients. Partial responses occurred in three dose-escalation patients: two with cutaneous melanoma and one with hepatocellular carcinoma.

Genomic DNA was extracted from sorted cells for sequencing of the TCRbeta CDR3 region. TCRbeta CDR3 regions were sequenced using the immunoSEQ Assay. Here the immuneACCESS table is served through TCRdb, limited to in-frame sequences with V and J called. Missing clones are a known gap in these copies; in checked studies unresolved V genes cover under half, and the rest lacks a known reason. The sample table holds roughly 100,000 clones, of which 85% to 95% were seen once. Of the sample, around 0.25% falls within the top ten clones. In regard to this clone: Its antigen target is currently unknown. No much larger clonotype is one base removed from it; base qualities were not supplied.

What the study reported, not specific to this receptor: Low levels of normalized T-cell clonal expansion were also seen in some patients who did not respond. After ivuxolimab, more expanded clones were found on average in CD8+ T cells than in CD4+ T cells. In the 0.1-3.0 mg/kg groups, partial responders had among the lowest normalized peripheral clonal expansion, particularly in CD8+ T cells. Antigen specificity was not determined for the clonally expanded peripheral T cells. At doses of 0.1 to 3.0 mg/kg, clonal expansion of both CD4+ and CD8+ blood T cells was observed from baseline to week 6.

The germline ends are 11 bases apart after V is trimmed by 2 bases and J by 1 base. From a lookup of the germline V gene, CDR1 and CDR2 are ENHRY and SYGVKD. The CDR3, from cysteine to phenylalanine, totals 15 residues. Kept here is only the CDR3 DNA, which spans 45 bases and is read in frame from base 1. The trial excluded patients who had a history of autoimmune disease or were on systemic immunosuppression. Peripheral blood for TCR sequencing was drawn from every dose cohort at baseline, at cycle 4 day 1 and at cycle 7 day 1. Samples were obtained from an open-label, multicenter, first-in-human phase I dose-escalation trial of ivuxolimab. Adults with locally advanced or metastatic melanoma, renal cell carcinoma, hepatocellular carcinoma or head and neck squamous cell carcinoma were enrolled in the trial. Before TCR sequencing, CD4+ T cells and CD8+ T cells were sorted from peripheral blood as separate populations.

The sequenced sample was CD4+ or CD8+ T cells sorted from blood, obtained in a trial of the OX40 agonist ivuxolimab. The rearranged segments are TRBV10-3 and TRBJ1-1; the D gene is not confidently resolved. This receptor was obtained from an adult with an advanced solid tumor such as melanoma, head and neck, liver or kidney cancer. The CDR3 reads as follows: CAISEGLNGNTEAFF. The sequenced DNA is TGTGCCATCAGTGAGGGACTCAATGGGAACACTGAAGCTTTCTTT.